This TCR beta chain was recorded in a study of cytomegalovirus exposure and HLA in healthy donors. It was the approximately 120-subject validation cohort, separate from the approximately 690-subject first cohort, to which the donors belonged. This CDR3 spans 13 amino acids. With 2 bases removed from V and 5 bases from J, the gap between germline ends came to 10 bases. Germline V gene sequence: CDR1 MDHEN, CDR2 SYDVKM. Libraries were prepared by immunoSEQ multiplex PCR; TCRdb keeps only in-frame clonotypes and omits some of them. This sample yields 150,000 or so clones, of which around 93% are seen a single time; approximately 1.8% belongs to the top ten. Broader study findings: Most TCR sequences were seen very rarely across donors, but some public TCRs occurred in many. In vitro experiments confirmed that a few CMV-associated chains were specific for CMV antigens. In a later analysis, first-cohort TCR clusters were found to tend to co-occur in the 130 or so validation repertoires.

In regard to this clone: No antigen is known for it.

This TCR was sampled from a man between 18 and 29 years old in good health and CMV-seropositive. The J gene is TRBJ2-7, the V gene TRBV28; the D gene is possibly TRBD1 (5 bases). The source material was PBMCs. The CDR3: CASSLPARDEQYF. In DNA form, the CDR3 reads TGTGCCAGCAGTTTACCCGCCAGGGACGAGCAGTACTTC.